This T cell receptor (beta chain) comes out of a study of response to subunit inactivated influenza vaccine. There are 15 residues in the CDR3. After removal of 0 bases from V and 6 bases from J, the junction contained 4 bases not matched to a gene. In germline, CDR1 is SGDLS, CDR2 YYNGEE. Using its own MiXCR run on the RT-PCR reads, TCRdb lists one record per CDR3 protein. The sample yields under 800,000 distinct CDR3 sequences, about 14% seen once. The genes are TRBV9 and TRBJ2-1, with 9 nucleotides matching TRBD2. The sequence was collected from a middle-aged man who received an inactivated influenza vaccine. Sequencing used PBMCs from blood, obtained roughly 15 days before vaccination. The CDR3 DNA is TGTGCCAGCAGCGTAGAGATAGCGGGGGTCAATGAGCAGTTCTTC. Its protein product is CASSVEIAGVNEQFF. Full variable domain (remainder filled in from reference TRBV9 and TRBJ2-1): DSGVTQTPKHLITATGQRVTLRCSPRSGDLSVYWYQQSLDQGLQFLIQYYNGEERAKGNILERFSAQQFPDLHSELNLSSLELGDSALYFCASSVEIAGVNEQFFGPGTRLTVL.